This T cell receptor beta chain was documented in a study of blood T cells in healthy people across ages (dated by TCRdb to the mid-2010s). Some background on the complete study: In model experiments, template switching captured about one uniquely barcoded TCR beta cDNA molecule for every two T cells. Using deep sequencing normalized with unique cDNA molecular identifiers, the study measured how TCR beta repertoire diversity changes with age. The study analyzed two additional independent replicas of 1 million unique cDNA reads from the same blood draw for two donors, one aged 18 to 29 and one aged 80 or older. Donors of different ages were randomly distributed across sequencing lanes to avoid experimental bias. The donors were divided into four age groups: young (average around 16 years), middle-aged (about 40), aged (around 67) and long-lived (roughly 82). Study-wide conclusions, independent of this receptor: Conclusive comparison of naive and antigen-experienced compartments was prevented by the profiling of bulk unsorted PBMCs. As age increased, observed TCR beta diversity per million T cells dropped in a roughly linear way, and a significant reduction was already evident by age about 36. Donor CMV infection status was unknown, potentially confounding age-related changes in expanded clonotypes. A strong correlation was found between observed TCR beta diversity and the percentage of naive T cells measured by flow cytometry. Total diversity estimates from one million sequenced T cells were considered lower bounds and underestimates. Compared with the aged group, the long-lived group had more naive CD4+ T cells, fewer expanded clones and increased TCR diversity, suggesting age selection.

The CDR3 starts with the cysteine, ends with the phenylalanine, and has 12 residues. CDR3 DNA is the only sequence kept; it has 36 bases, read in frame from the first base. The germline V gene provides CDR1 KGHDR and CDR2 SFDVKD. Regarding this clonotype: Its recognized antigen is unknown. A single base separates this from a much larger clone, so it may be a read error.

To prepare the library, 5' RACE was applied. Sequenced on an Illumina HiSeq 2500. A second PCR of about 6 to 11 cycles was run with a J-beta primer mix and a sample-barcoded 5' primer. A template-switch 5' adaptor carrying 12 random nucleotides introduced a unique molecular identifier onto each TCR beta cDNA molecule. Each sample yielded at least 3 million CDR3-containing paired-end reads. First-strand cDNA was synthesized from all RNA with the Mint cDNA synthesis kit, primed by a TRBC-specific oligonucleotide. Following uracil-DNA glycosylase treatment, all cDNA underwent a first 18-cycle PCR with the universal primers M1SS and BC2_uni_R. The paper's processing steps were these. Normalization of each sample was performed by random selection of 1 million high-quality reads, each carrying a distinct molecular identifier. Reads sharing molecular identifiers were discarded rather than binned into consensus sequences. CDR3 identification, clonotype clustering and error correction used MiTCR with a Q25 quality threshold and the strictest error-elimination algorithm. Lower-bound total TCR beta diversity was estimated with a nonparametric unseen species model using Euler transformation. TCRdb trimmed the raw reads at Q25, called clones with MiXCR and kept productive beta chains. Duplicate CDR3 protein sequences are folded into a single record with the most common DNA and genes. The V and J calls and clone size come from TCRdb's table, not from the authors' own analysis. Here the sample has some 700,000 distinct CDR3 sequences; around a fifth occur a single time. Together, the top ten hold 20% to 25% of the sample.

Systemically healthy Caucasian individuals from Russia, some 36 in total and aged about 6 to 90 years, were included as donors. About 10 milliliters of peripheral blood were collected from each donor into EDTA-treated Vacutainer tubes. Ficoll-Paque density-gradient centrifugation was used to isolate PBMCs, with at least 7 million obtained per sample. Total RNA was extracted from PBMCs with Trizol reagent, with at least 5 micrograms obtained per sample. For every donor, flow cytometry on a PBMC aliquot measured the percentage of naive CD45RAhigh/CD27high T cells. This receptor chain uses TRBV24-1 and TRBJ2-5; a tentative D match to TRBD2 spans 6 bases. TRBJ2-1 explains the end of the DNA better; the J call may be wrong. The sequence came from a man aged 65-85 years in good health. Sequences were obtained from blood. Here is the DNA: TGTGCCACCAGTGATTTGAGGGACTTGCAGTTCTTC. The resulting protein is CATSDLRDLQFF.